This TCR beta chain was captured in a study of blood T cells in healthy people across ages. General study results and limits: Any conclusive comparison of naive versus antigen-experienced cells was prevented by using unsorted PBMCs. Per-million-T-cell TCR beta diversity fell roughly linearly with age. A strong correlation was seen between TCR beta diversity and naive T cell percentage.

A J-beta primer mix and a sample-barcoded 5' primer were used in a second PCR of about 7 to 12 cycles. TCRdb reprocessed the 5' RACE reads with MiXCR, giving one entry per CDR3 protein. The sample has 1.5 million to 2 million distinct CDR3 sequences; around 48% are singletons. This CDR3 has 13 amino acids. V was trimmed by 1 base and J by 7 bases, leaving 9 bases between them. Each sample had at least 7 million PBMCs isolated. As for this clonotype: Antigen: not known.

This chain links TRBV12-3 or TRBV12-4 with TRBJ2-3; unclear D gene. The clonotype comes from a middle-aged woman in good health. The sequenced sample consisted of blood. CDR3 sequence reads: CASSLEGENTQYF. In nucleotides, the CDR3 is TGTGCCAGCAGTTTAGAGGGTGAAAATACGCAGTATTTT.